The present TCR beta chain was sequenced within a study of shared clonotypes between healthy human individuals. Notes on the study in general: A few donors had about 5.1% of their naive CD4 clonotypes in common.

It was around 190 ng DNA, 28,000 or so T cell genomes, that sorted-subset replicate PCRs used. The protocol was immunoSEQ multiplex PCR, while the TCRdb copy is restricted to in-frame clones and leaves out a portion. The sample lists millions of clones, approximately 90% occurring once. This clone was seen just once. Its antigen is not identified. The donor population consisted of healthy HIV-negative adults with no recent acute infections or vaccinations. What was sequenced was naive CD4+ T cells sorted from blood. The subset denotes: CD45RA+ positively selected. This TCR was recovered from a man aged 18 to 30 in good health.

CDR3 nucleotides: TGCGCCAGCAGCTTGGAATCCGGGACAGGAACCTCACCCCTCCACTTT. This sequence encodes CASSLESGTGTSPLHF. The rearrangement links TRBV5-1 to TRBJ1-6, with 8 bases that match TRBD1. Germline-derived CDR1 and CDR2 are SGHRS and YFSETQ. The CDR3 runs 16 residues. Unmatched junction bases numbered 9, after V lost 0 bases and J lost 10 bases.